This TCR beta chain was sequenced in a study of early T cells in non-severe SARS-CoV-2 infection. Study at large: Unsorted whole-blood RNA was sequenced in bulk, leaving chains unpaired.

This clonotype was counted ten times or more. Unique molecular identifiers tagged individual cDNA molecules. MiXCR, applied by TCRdb to the 5' RACE reads, yields one record per CDR3 protein. The sample contains roughly 45,000 distinct CDR3 sequences, roughly 6.2% of which appear only once. The CDR3 is 11 residues long. V shed 1 base and J shed 3 bases, with 1 base lying between them. Germline CDR1 is SEHNR and CDR2 is FQNEAQ (reference sequence). The chain combines TRBV7-9 with TRBJ2-7; the D is unclear. The sample consisted of whole blood, taken at baseline. This TCR was sampled from an adult who was a healthcare worker with PCR-confirmed SARS-CoV-2 infection or an uninfected control (not recorded which). CDR3 sequence: CASSLDYEQYF. In DNA, the CDR3 is TGTGCCAGCAGCTTAGACTACGAGCAGTACTTC.